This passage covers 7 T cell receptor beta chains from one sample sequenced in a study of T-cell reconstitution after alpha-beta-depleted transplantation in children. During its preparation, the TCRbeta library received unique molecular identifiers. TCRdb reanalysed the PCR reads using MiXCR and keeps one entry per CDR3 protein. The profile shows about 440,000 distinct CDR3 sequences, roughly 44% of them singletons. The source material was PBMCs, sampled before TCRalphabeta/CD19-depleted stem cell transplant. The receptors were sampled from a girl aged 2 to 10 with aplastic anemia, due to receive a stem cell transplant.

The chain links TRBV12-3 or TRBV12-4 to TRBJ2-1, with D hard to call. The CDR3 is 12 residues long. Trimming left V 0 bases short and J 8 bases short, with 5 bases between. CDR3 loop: CASSLADYEQFF. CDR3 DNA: TGTGCCAGCAGTTTAGCCGACTATGAGCAGTTCTTC.

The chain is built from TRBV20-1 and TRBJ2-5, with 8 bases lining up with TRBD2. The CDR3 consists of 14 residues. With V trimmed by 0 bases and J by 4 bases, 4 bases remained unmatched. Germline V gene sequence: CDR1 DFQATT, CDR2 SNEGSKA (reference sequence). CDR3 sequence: CSARDWLAGETQYF. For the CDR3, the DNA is TGCAGTGCTAGAGATTGGCTAGCGGGAGAGACCCAGTACTTC.

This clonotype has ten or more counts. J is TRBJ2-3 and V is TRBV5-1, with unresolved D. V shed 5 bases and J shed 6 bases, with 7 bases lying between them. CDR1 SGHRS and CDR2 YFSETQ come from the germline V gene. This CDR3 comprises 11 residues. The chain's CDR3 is CASRYLDTQYF. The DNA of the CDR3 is TGCGCCAGCAGATACCTTGATACGCAGTATTTT.

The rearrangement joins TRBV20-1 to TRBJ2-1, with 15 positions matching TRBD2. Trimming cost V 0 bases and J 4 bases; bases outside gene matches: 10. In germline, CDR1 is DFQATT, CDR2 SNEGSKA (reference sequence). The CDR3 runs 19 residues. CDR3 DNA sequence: TGCAGTGCTAGAGATAGGACTAGCGGGAGGGGGGCTGGATACAATGAGCAGTTCTTC. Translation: CSARDRTSGRGAGYNEQFF.

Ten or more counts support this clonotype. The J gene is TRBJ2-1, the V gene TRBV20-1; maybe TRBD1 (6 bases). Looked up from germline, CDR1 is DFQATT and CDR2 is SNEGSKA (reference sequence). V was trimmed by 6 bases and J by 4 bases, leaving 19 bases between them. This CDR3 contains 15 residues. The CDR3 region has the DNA TGCAGTGCGGGGAAACGGGACACAATATACAATGAGCAGTTCTTC. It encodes CSAGKRDTIYNEQFF.

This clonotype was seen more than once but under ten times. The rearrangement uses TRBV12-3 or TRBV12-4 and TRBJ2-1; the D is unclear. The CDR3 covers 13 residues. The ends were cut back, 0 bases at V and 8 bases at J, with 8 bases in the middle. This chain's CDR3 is CASSLAPIHEQFF. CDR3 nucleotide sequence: TGTGCCAGCAGTTTAGCGCCGATACATGAGCAGTTCTTC.

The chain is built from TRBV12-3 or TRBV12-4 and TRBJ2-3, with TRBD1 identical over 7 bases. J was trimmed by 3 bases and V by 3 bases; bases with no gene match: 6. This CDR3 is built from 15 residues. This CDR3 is CASSFADRVTDTQYF. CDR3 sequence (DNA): TGTGCCAGCAGTTTCGCCGACAGGGTAACAGATACGCAGTATTTT.